The rows below give T cell receptor beta chains drawn from one sample of a study of post-analysis software for immune sequencing data. TCRdb ran MiXCR on the PCR reads and lists one entry per CDR3 protein. The profile shows roughly 410,000 distinct CDR3 sequences, roughly 36% of them singletons. Material: blood. The receptors derive from a girl aged 5 to 17 with multiple sclerosis. The CDR3 runs from the conserved cysteine through the conserved F or W. The D gene is left open where the match is weak. Rows may omit the clone size; those that give it use once, few, many or a size class.

V gene	J gene	D gene	clone size	CDR3 protein	CDR3 DNA
TRBV7-8	TRBJ1-1	-	few	CASSLGVRGHRGAEAFF	TGTGCCAGCAGCTTAGGAGTAAGGGGACATCGGGGGGCTGAAGCTTTCTTT
TRBV10-3	TRBJ1-4	-	-	CAGNNNVNEKLFF	TGTGCCGGAAACAACAATGTCAATGAAAAACTGTTTTTT
TRBV3-1	TRBJ1-4	TRBD1	few	CASSQQGAEKLFF	TGTGCCAGCAGCCAACAGGGGGCTGAAAAACTGTTTTTT
TRBV4-1	TRBJ1-6	-	-	CASSQDDWSSYNSPLHF	TGCGCCAGCAGCCAAGATGACTGGAGCTCCTATAATTCACCCCTCCACTTT
TRBV9	TRBJ1-2	-	-	CASSVVAGASGGYTF	TGTGCCAGCAGCGTAGTCGCAGGGGCGAGCGGGGGCTACACCTTC
TRBV7-9	TRBJ2-7	-	-	CAGSPRGSSSYEQYF	TGTGCCGGCAGCCCACGGGGCTCGAGTTCCTACGAGCAGTACTTC
TRBV29-1	TRBJ2-7	-	-	CSVDLTIEDNEQYF	TGCAGCGTTGATTTGACAATTGAGGACAATGAGCAGTACTTC
TRBV6-5	TRBJ1-1	-	-	CASSYLTNGQLEAFF	TGTGCCAGCAGTTACTTAACCAACGGCCAACTTGAAGCTTTCTTT
TRBV6-6	TRBJ2-3	TRBD2	-	CASNLAGGKVDTQYF	TGTGCCAGCAACCTAGCGGGGGGGAAGGTAGATACGCAGTATTTT
TRBV6-1	TRBJ1-1	-	-	CASTVNTEAFF	TGTGCCAGCACGGTGAACACTGAAGCTTTCTTT
TRBV5-1	TRBJ1-1	-	few	CASSFRGFDLEAFF	TGCGCCAGCAGCTTTAGGGGGTTTGACCTTGAAGCTTTCTTT
TRBV28	TRBJ1-1	-	-	CASTRSVLKTEAFF	TGTGCCAGCACCCGTTCCGTCCTAAAGACTGAAGCTTTCTTT
TRBV9	TRBJ2-3	TRBD1	few	CASSPVGDREYF	TGTGCCAGCAGCCCGGTGGGGGACAGAGAGTATTTT
TRBV21-1	TRBJ2-7	-	-	CASSKEVMGDRTYEQYF	TGTGCCAGCAGCAAAGAAGTTATGGGGGACAGAACCTACGAGCAGTACTTC
TRBV7-9	TRBJ2-3	-	-	CASSSPRGSGVGNTQYF	TGTGCCAGCAGCTCACCTAGGGGGTCCGGCGTAGGTAATACGCAGTATTTT
TRBV12-3/TRBV12-4	TRBJ1-2	-	-	CASRGMDYGYTF	TGTGCCAGCAGGGGGATGGACTATGGCTACACCTTC
TRBV10-2	TRBJ2-7	-	few	CASSFGRVQYF	TGCGCCAGCAGTTTCGGTAGGGTGCAGTACTTC